This T cell receptor beta chain comes out of a study of T cells after posttransplantation cyclophosphamide. CDR3 length: 14 residues. Germline CDR1 GTSNPN, CDR2 SVGIG (reference sequence). The V and J ends lost 4 bases and 2 bases respectively, with 14 bases between them. Using immunoSEQ multiplex PCR, the repertoire was profiled, and TCRdb retains in-frame clones only, with some absent. The sample contains under 50,000 clones, roughly 88% of which appear only once. A marrow graft followed busulfan-fludarabine conditioning, with cyclophosphamide on days +3 and +4. Source: PBMCs, taken around 60 days after allogeneic stem cell transplant with posttransplant cyclophosphamide. This chain links TRBV30 with TRBJ1-1; tentatively, D is TRBD1 (6 bases). The TCR sequence derives from a male patient aged 60-70 years who received an allogeneic stem cell transplant from a related donor and was CMV-positive. Some T cells may be graft donor cells. CDR3 amino acids: CAWIKGRGNTEAFF. The CDR3 DNA reads TGTGCCTGGATCAAAGGCAGGGGTAACACTGAAGCTTTCTTT.